This TCR beta chain was sequenced during a study of identical twins. Whole-study results and caveats: Cord blood beta clonotypes present at high abundance carried fewer insertions; no such pattern appeared in memory repertoires.

This clonotype was found many times. No antigen is known for it. The CDR3 consists of 15 residues. Germline V lookup: CDR1 SEHNR, CDR2 FQNEAQ (reference sequence). Losses at the gene ends were 4 bases for V and 2 bases for J; bases not matched to a gene: 2. Template switching supplied a universal primer site; unique molecular identifiers were carried on the cDNA. TCRdb reprocessed the 5' RACE reads with MiXCR, giving one entry per CDR3 protein. The table has about 700,000 distinct CDR3 sequences, approximately 9% seen once. This sample was shared with a second study, whose subject was yellow fever vaccine responses in identical twins. This second study notes: Twins' vaccine T cell responses were reported to seem partly convergent and partly personalized.

The sample comprised PBMCs. The chain uses TRBV7-9 and TRBJ2-6, with 7 nucleotides matching TRBD1. This sequence originates from a woman aged 18-29 years in good health. The CDR3 sequence: CASSWGQTGANVLTF. CDR3 nucleotide sequence: TGTGCCAGCAGCTGGGGACAGACTGGGGCCAACGTCCTGACTTTC.